The 20 T cell receptor beta chains reported below all come from one sample, sequenced in a study of response to subunit inactivated influenza vaccine (dated by TCRdb to the late 2010s). Receptor libraries were prepared by RT-PCR. Reads for this sample came from an Illumina HiSeq 2500. TCRdb applied fastp at Q25 and MiXCR to the public reads, then kept only in-frame beta chains. Every distinct CDR3 protein forms one entry, paired with its most common genes and DNA. The sample profile shows roughly 630,000 distinct CDR3 sequences; 12% to 15% of them were found once. The top ten clonotypes cover 6.5% to 8% of the sample. Sample: PBMCs from blood, taken around 14 days before vaccination. Every receptor here comes from a man in his fifties or sixties who received an inactivated influenza vaccine. Donor details come from another sample of the same person, matched by shared clones.

This chain uses TRBV11-2 with TRBJ2-1; 9 bases fit TRBD2. The CDR3 runs to 18 residues. Germline trimming cut 4 bases from V and 8 bases from J; bases unmatched to any gene: 18. CDR1 is SGHAT and CDR2 is FQNNGV in the germline V gene. CDR3 nucleotide sequence: TGTGCCAGCAGCTACAACCCGACTAGCGGATCGCTCTGGGATGAGCAGTTCTTC. It yields the protein CASSYNPTSGSLWDEQFF.

The chain carries TRBV20-1 and TRBJ2-2; 10 bases match TRBD1. After removal of 6 bases from V and 6 bases from J, the junction contained 10 bases not matched to a gene. This CDR3 has 15 amino acids. Germline values: CDR1 DFQATT, CDR2 SNEGSKA (reference sequence). The CDR3: CSASQGTGVPGELFF. The CDR3 region has the DNA TGCAGTGCATCCCAGGGGACAGGGGTGCCCGGGGAGCTGTTTTTT.

J is TRBJ2-5 and V is TRBV10-3; tentatively, D is TRBD1 or TRBD2 (5 bases each). With 5 bases removed from V and 2 bases from J, the gap between germline ends came to 12 bases. This CDR3 has 14 residues. The germline V gene has CDR1 ENHRY and CDR2 SYGVKD. The DNA for the CDR3 is TGTGCCATCAGTCCTCGGGGCCAGCAAGAGACCCAGTACTTC. Translating gives CAISPRGQQETQYF.

This clonotype came up a few times. V usage is TRBV9 and J usage is TRBJ1-4; D unclear. V was shortened by 2 bases and J by 5 bases, with 13 bases between the two germline ends. The CDR3 extends over 15 amino acids. The germline CDR1 and CDR2 sequences are SGDLS and YYNGEE. CDR3 amino acids: CASSVGGQMNEKLFF. The CDR3 nucleotides are TGTGCCAGCAGCGTGGGCGGGCAGATGAATGAAAAACTGTTTTTT.

Only a few counts were recorded for this clonotype. V and J are TRBV6-1 and TRBJ2-2; TRBD1 aligns across 9 bases. The CDR3 sequence is 15 residues long. CDR1 is MNHNS, CDR2 SASEGT, per germline. With V trimmed by 6 bases and J by 4 bases, 6 bases remained unmatched. This chain's CDR3 is CASRLTGGVTGELFF. For the CDR3, the DNA is TGTGCCAGCAGGCTGACAGGGGGTGTCACCGGGGAGCTGTTTTTT.

The V call is TRBV9, the J call TRBJ2-1; possible D gene TRBD2, 6 bases. CDR3 size: 16 residues. Germline lookup yields CDR1 SGDLS and CDR2 YYNGEE. Trimming cost V 2 bases and J 7 bases, with 19 bases left between them. CDR3: CASSVMGDVAVNEQFF. CDR3 DNA: TGTGCCAGCAGCGTCATGGGGGACGTAGCGGTTAATGAGCAGTTCTTC.

The chain carries TRBV2 and TRBJ2-5, with 7 bases fitting TRBD1. From germline, CDR1 is SNHLY and CDR2 FYNNEI. J lost 4 bases, V lost 1 base, and 3 bases had no gene match. The CDR3 covers 14 residues. The CDR3 spells CASSEVAGGETQYF. As DNA, the CDR3 is TGTGCCAGCAGTGAAGTGGCAGGGGGAGAGACCCAGTACTTC.

Only a few counts were recorded for this clonotype. V and J are TRBV15 and TRBJ2-1; D unresolved. The V and J ends lost 5 bases and 9 bases respectively, with 14 bases between them. Looked up from germline, CDR1 is LNHNV and CDR2 is YYDKDF (reference sequence). The CDR3 has 13 residues. CDR3 amino acids: CATSGELRGEQFF. CDR3 sequence (DNA): TGTGCCACCAGCGGGGAATTGCGAGGTGAGCAGTTCTTC.

V usage is TRBV18 and J usage is TRBJ1-3; 11 positions agree with TRBD1. Germline lookup yields CDR1 KGHSH and CDR2 LQKENI. The CDR3 is made up of 16 amino acids. Unmatched junction bases numbered 13, after V lost 6 bases and J lost 9 bases. CDR3 in amino acids: CASSYSGQGASPTIYF. The CDR3 DNA follows: TGTGCCAGCTCCTATTCCGGACAGGGGGCTTCTCCCACCATATATTTT.

Concerning this clonotype itself: Compared with germline, one end of the junction differs, possibly owing to a read error. This chain links TRBV2 with TRBJ2-5; D may be TRBD1 (6 bases). The CDR3 consists of 15 residues. From germline, CDR1 is SNHLY and CDR2 FYNNEI. The CDR3 loop reads CASSENGQSQESQYF. Written as DNA, the CDR3 is TGTGCCAGCAGTGAAAATGGACAGAGCCAAGAGTCCCAGTACTTC.

CDR3: CASSMAYEQYF. The CDR3 bases are TGTGCCAGCAGTATGGCCTACGAGCAGTACTTC. This rearrangement joins TRBV12-3 or TRBV12-4 to TRBJ2-7; D is unclear. V shed 5 bases and J shed 2 bases, with 4 bases lying between them. There are 11 residues in the CDR3.

This clonotype was recorded a few times. This chain uses TRBV20-1 with TRBJ2-7; 7 bases map to TRBD2. Germline loops: CDR1 DFQATT, CDR2 SNEGSKA (reference sequence). V shed 5 bases, J shed 7 bases, and the junction held 14 bases outside the gene matches. This CDR3 is 14 amino acids long. In DNA form, the CDR3 reads TGCAGTGCTCGACCCCCAGGGCGGGGGAGGGAGCAGTACTTC. As protein: CSARPPGRGREQYF.

This clonotype was seen a few times. The genes are TRBV20-1 and TRBJ2-1, with 11 bases lining up with TRBD2. Germline V gene lookup returns CDR1 DFQATT and CDR2 SNEGSKA (reference sequence). V dropped 6 bases and J dropped 6; count of bases not matched to a gene: 10. This CDR3 has 15 residues. The chain's CDR3 is CSAPLAGGASNEQFF. Written as DNA, the CDR3 is TGCAGTGCGCCTCTAGCGGGAGGTGCCAGCAATGAGCAGTTCTTC.

This clonotype was seen a handful of times. The rearrangement joins TRBV7-2 to TRBJ2-1, with D possibly matching TRBD1 (6 bases). Germline lookup yields CDR1 SGHTA and CDR2 FQGNSA. The CDR3 covers 15 residues. The V gene lost 5 bases and the J gene lost 0 bases, with 11 bases spanning the gap. CDR3 amino acids: CASSPQTGSYNEQFF. DNA of the CDR3: TGTGCCAGCAGCCCCCAGACAGGCTCCTACAATGAGCAGTTCTTC. Using reference TRBV7-2 and TRBJ2-1 for the parts outside the CDR3, the full variable domain is GAGVSQSPSNKVTEKGKDVELRCDPISGHTALYWYRQSLGQGLEFLIYFQGNSAPDKSGLPSDRFSAERTGGSVSTLTIQRTQQEDSAVYLCASSPQTGSYNEQFFGPGTRLTVL.

This clonotype showed up many times. The chain couples TRBV28 to TRBJ2-5; D may match TRBD1 or TRBD2 (6 bases each). This CDR3 has 13 residues. Germline V gene sequence: CDR1 MDHEN, CDR2 SYDVKM. V lost 3 bases and J 4 bases, leaving 9 bases between the germline ends. In DNA form, the CDR3 reads TGTGCCAGCAGTTTTAAGGGGGGAGAGACCCAGTACTTC. Translation: CASSFKGGETQYF.

There are a few counts of this clonotype. The chain links TRBV10-2 to TRBJ2-6; no clear D. Germline V gene lookup returns CDR1 WSHSY and CDR2 SAAADI. The ends were cut back, 6 bases at V and 5 bases at J, with 14 bases in the middle. CDR3 length equals 15 residues. CDR3 coding DNA: TGCGCCAGCAGGGAGAACGGGTTCCGGGCCAACGTCCTGACTTTC. Its translation is CASRENGFRANVLTF.

The chain couples TRBV6-2 or TRBV6-3 to TRBJ2-3; 9 bases agree with TRBD2. The CDR3 extends over 14 amino acids. Germline CDR1 reads MNHEY; CDR2 reads SVGEGT. V trimming: 6 bases; J trimming: 5 bases; junction bases outside the gene matches: 6. This chain's CDR3 is CASSSSGELDTQYF. The CDR3 bases are TGTGCCAGCAGCTCTAGCGGGGAATTAGATACGCAGTATTTT.

A few counts support this clonotype. This rearrangement joins TRBV9 to TRBJ2-1; 10 positions agree with TRBD2. J gave up 9 bases and V 3 bases, and 9 bases lay outside the gene matches. CDR3 length: 15 amino acids. CDR1 is SGDLS and CDR2 is YYNGEE in the germline V gene. DNA of the CDR3: TGTGCCAGCAGCGGAGGGGCTAGCGGGAGCGGTGAGCAGTTCTTC. This encodes CASSGGASGSGEQFF.

This clonotype has just a few counts. The chain is built from TRBV10-3 and TRBJ1-2, with D uncertain. Between the trimmed V and J ends, which lost 2 bases and 4 bases, there was a span of 5 bases. The CDR3 spans 12 residues. The germline gives CDR1 ENHRY, CDR2 SYGVKD. CDR3 sequence reads: CAISEGVYGYTF. The CDR3 DNA reads TGTGCCATCAGTGAGGGGGTCTATGGCTACACCTTC.

V gene TRBV7-2 combines with J gene TRBJ2-2, with 7 bases lining up with TRBD1. Germline V lookup: CDR1 SGHTA, CDR2 FQGNSA. Trimming took 2 bases from V and 7 from J; bases not matched to a gene: 7. This CDR3 has 15 amino acids. The CDR3 sequence: CASSLPRGLIGELFF. The CDR3 nucleotides read TGTGCCAGCAGCTTACCAAGGGGGCTTATCGGGGAGCTGTTTTTT.